Listed below are T cell receptor beta chains from one sample, sequenced in a study of response to subunit inactivated influenza vaccine. TCRdb ran MiXCR on the RT-PCR reads and lists one entry per CDR3 protein. Here the sample spans hundreds of thousands of distinct CDR3 sequences, about a fifth being singletons. The source material was PBMCs from blood, sampled roughly 5 days after vaccination. Receptors were obtained from a middle-aged man who received an inactivated influenza vaccine. CDR3s include the opening cysteine and the closing phenylalanine or tryptophan. A D gene is named only where the DNA matches it firmly. Clone size is given for some rows only: seen once, a few or many times, or a class if the clone is expanded.

v_gene	d_gene	j_gene	abundance	CDR3nt	CDR3aa
TRBV20-1	TRBD1	TRBJ2-7	few	TGCAGTGCTCAGGAAGGGACAGGGATTTTCTACGAGCAGTACTTC	CSAQEGTGIFYEQYF
TRBV20-1	TRBD1	TRBJ2-3	NA	TGCAGTGCTAGGTTTATCAGGGGGCAACTCTTCACAGATACGCAGTATTTT	CSARFIRGQLFTDTQYF
TRBV20-1	NA	TRBJ2-5	NA	TGCAGTGCTAGAGTCACACCGTACCAAGAGACCCAGTACTTC	CSARVTPYQETQYF
TRBV7-2	TRBD2	TRBJ2-1	NA	TGTGCCAGCAGCGAGCGGGGGTACAATGAGCAGTTCTTC	CASSERGYNEQFF
TRBV5-6	NA	TRBJ2-4	few	TGTGCCAGCAGCTTGACAGAGACCAAAAACATTCAGTACTTC	CASSLTETKNIQYF
TRBV27	TRBD2	TRBJ2-3	once	TGTGCCAGCGGTACTAGGACTAGCGGAGGTTCAGATACGCAGTATTTT	CASGTRTSGGSDTQYF
TRBV12-3/TRBV12-4	TRBD1	TRBJ1-2	NA	TGTGCCAGCAGGTTACGTGAGGACAGGGGCTACACCTTC	CASRLREDRGYTF
TRBV11-2	TRBD1	TRBJ1-1	few	TGTGCCAGCAGCTTCCCGACAGGGCGGAACACTGAAGCTTTCTTT	CASSFPTGRNTEAFF
TRBV20-1	TRBD2	TRBJ2-1	many	TGCAGTGCTATGGGACTAGCGGGGGGTACACTCTCCTACAATGAGCAGTTCTTC	CSAMGLAGGTLSYNEQFF
TRBV11-2	TRBD2	TRBJ2-1	many	TGTGCCAGCCACCCCCTAGCGGGAGGGCCGTATGAGCAGTTCTTC	CASHPLAGGPYEQFF
TRBV28	TRBD1	TRBJ1-1	NA	TGTGCCAGCAGTCGCCCCCTGGGACAGCTAAACACTGAAGCTTTCTTT	CASSRPLGQLNTEAFF
TRBV7-2	TRBD1	TRBJ2-2	NA	TGTGCCAGCAGCTATTCAGGACAGGCGGCAAACACCGGGGAGCTGTTTTTT	CASSYSGQAANTGELFF
TRBV12-3/TRBV12-4	NA	TRBJ2-4	many	TGTGCCAGCAGTTTTAACGGCAAAAACATTCAGTACTTC	CASSFNGKNIQYF
TRBV20-1	NA	TRBJ2-7	few	TGCAGTGCTAGTAAGGGGCAGGGGAATGACGAGCAGTACTTC	CSASKGQGNDEQYF
TRBV6-1	TRBD1	TRBJ1-6	NA	TGTGCCAGCAGCCCCTTTCAGGGGGGTTCACCCCTCCACTTT	CASSPFQGGSPLHF
TRBV7-9	TRBD1	TRBJ1-6	NA	TGTGCCAGCAGCACCAGACAGGGCGCGGGGAATTCACCCCTCCACTTT	CASSTRQGAGNSPLHF
TRBV10-3	TRBD1	TRBJ2-1	NA	TGTGCCATCAGTGTACAGGGGTATAGTGAGCAGTTCTTC	CAISVQGYSEQFF
TRBV12-3/TRBV12-4	TRBD2	TRBJ2-1	NA	TGTGCCAGCACCACACTAGCGGACGTTTACAATGAGCAGTTCTTC	CASTTLADVYNEQFF
TRBV3-1	NA	TRBJ2-7	NA	TGTGCCAGCAGCCAAGTGCAGGGTACTACCTACGAGCAGTACTTC	CASSQVQGTTYEQYF
TRBV11-2	NA	TRBJ1-6	NA	TGTGCCAGCAGCTTAGTTACTTCACCCCTCCACTTT	CASSLVTSPLHF